These 18 T cell receptor beta chains came from one sample sequenced in a study of metastatic and nonmetastatic thyroid tumors. Not a single patient had been given any form of treatment at any point before undergoing thyroid surgery. TCRdb reanalyzed the PCR reads via MiXCR. The data show some 38,000 clones, around 47% seen once. Sequenced: tumor tissue. These receptors came from a male donor with papillary thyroid cancer or a benign thyroid nodule (not recorded which). Some clones in this sample may be carry-over from other donors' samples.

This clone was counted between two and nine times. The CDR3 sequence is CASSQSGELFF. The DNA for the CDR3 is TGCGCCAGCAGCCAATCCGGGGAGCTGTTTTTT. The rearrangement joins TRBV4-1 to TRBJ2-2; D is undetermined. Germline values: CDR1 MGHRA, CDR2 YSYEKL. CDR3 length: 11 residues. The V end was cut by 2 bases, the J end by 6 bases, with 1 base between.

This clone was observed a handful of times. The DNA for the CDR3 is TGTGCCAGCAGCCCAACTGAAGGCGGAAACACCATATATTTT. It specifies CASSPTEGGNTIYF. This chain joins TRBV12-3 or TRBV12-4 and TRBJ1-3; D is ambiguous. The CDR3 extends over 14 amino acids. Trimming pared 6 bases from V and 4 bases from J, leaving 13 bases between.

This chain links TRBV7-8 with TRBJ2-7; no clear D. V lost 1 base and J lost 4, with 8 bases in between. Germline V gene data show CDR1 as SGHVS and CDR2 as FQNEAQ. The CDR3 loop spans 13 amino acids. The CDR3 region is CASSLVGLYEQYF. CDR3 coding DNA: TGTGCCAGCAGCTTAGTAGGGCTATACGAGCAGTACTTC.

The V call is TRBV13, the J call TRBJ2-1; tentatively, D is TRBD1 (5 bases). Deletions cut 5 bases from V and 6 bases from J, with 11 bases between. The CDR3 has 13 residues. Germline V gives CDR1 PRHDT, CDR2 FYEKMQ (reference sequence). The CDR3 DNA is TGTGCCAGCAGCCTCCGACAGATCAATGAGCAGTTCTTC. It codes for CASSLRQINEQFF.

A remark on this clone: This CDR3 is missing its conserved last phenylalanine or tryptophan, likely due to a read error. The chain couples TRBV27 to TRBJ1-2; D is unresolved. The CDR3 spans 13 residues. V was trimmed by 8 bases and J by 0 bases, leaving 10 bases between them. Germline assignment: CDR1 MNHEY and CDR2 SMNVEV (reference sequence). The CDR3 here is CASAPHPNYGYTS. CDR3 bases: TGTGCCAGCGCCCCCCACCCTAACTATGGCTACACCTCC.

The rearrangement links TRBV30 to TRBJ2-3, with D maybe TRBD1 (6 bases). Germline V gene lookup returns CDR1 GTSNPN and CDR2 SVGIG (reference sequence). V was shortened by 1 base and J by 2 bases, with 16 bases between the two germline ends. This CDR3 spans 16 amino acids. This chain's CDR3 is CAWSASRGQYTDTQYF. The DNA of the CDR3 is TGTGCCTGGAGTGCCTCCCGCGGACAGTACACAGATACGCAGTATTTT.

The chain is built from TRBV5-5 and TRBJ2-7; tentatively, D is TRBD1 (6 bases). This CDR3 is built from 14 residues. Germline CDR1 SGHKS, CDR2 YYEKEE (reference sequence). The V end lost 0 bases, the J end lost 3 bases, and 10 bases lay between the germline ends. This chain's CDR3 is CASSLGSGDYEQYF. The CDR3 coding sequence is TGTGCCAGCAGCTTGGGGTCAGGGGACTACGAGCAGTACTTC. The full variable domain, its missing parts supplied by reference TRBV5-5 and TRBJ2-7, is DAGVTQSPTHLIKTRGQQVTLRCSPISGHKSVSWYQQVLGQGPQFIFQYYEKEERGRGNFPDRFSARQFPNYSSELNVNALLLGDSALYLCASSLGSGDYEQYFGPGTRLTVT.

The rearrangement links TRBV6-1 to TRBJ2-5, with D perhaps TRBD2 (5 bases). Trimming left V 7 bases short and J 5 bases short, with 14 bases between. CDR3 size: 13 residues. CDR1 is MNHNS, CDR2 SASEGT, per germline. CDR3 bases: TGTGCCAGCATGAGCGCCGCGGGCGAGACCCAGTACTTC. As protein: CASMSAAGETQYF.

The genes are TRBV7-2 and TRBJ2-2; 8 positions match TRBD2. Germline V lookup: CDR1 SGHTA, CDR2 FQGNSA. Unmatched junction bases numbered 9, after V lost 5 bases and J lost 7 bases. The CDR3 has 15 amino acids. CDR3 DNA: TGTGCCAGCAGCCCTTCGGGAGGGATTCGCGGGGAGCTGTTTTTT. It yields the protein CASSPSGGIRGELFF.

This clone was seen a handful of times. V is TRBV5-1 and J is TRBJ1-1; 7 nucleotides match TRBD1. Trimming removed 7 bases from V and 4 bases from J; junction bases left unmatched: 13. Germline V lookup: CDR1 SGHRS, CDR2 YFSETQ. The CDR3 spans 15 residues. CDR3 loop: CASRLNLQGTTEAFF. The DNA for the CDR3 is TGCGCCAGCCGTCTTAACCTACAGGGGACCACTGAAGCTTTCTTT. The whole variable domain, filled in from reference TRBV5-1 and TRBJ1-1, reads KAGVTQTPRYLIKTRGQQVTLSCSPISGHRSVSWYQQTPGQGLQFLFEYFSETQRNKGNFPGRFSGRQFSNSRSEMNVSTLELGDSALYLCASRLNLQGTTEAFFGQGTRLTVV.

This clone was seen a single time. The chain is built from TRBV20-1 and TRBJ2-7; the match to TRBD1 covers 8 bases. The CDR3 totals 14 residues. CDR1 and CDR2 (germline): DFQATT, SNEGSKA (reference sequence). J was trimmed by 3 bases and V by 6 bases; bases with no gene match: 10. CDR3 amino acids: CSAPTGQGFYEQYF. CDR3 coding DNA: TGCAGTGCGCCAACTGGACAGGGTTTCTACGAGCAGTACTTC.

The chain uses TRBV6-5 and TRBJ1-1; TRBD1 matches 7 bases. Germline V gives CDR1 MNHEY, CDR2 SVGAGI. Trimming took 1 base from V and 4 from J; bases not matched to a gene: 12. The CDR3 has 17 amino acids. The chain's CDR3 is CASSYYPPSQGTTEAFF. In nucleotides, the CDR3 is TGTGCCAGCAGTTACTATCCCCCGTCACAGGGGACCACTGAAGCTTTCTTT.

V gene TRBV7-3 combines with J gene TRBJ2-7; TRBD1 matches at 9 bases. V was clipped by 5 bases and J by 1 base; unmatched bases: 3. Germline V CDR1 and CDR2: SGHTA, FQGTGA. The CDR3 spans 14 residues. The CDR3 sequence is CASSPGTGSYEQYF. CDR3 in DNA: TGTGCCAGCAGCCCCGGGACAGGGTCCTACGAGCAGTACTTC. Supplemented by reference TRBV7-3 and TRBJ2-7, the full variable domain reads GAGVSQTPSNKVTEKGKYVELRCDPISGHTALYWYRQSLGQGPEFLIYFQGTGAADDSGLPNDRFFAVRPEGSVSTLKIQRTERGDSAVYLCASSPGTGSYEQYFGPGTRLTVT.

The chain couples TRBV4-1 to TRBJ1-4, with TRBD1 matching 7 bases. CDR1 is MGHRA and CDR2 is YSYEKL in the germline V gene. V lost 2 bases and J lost 10; bases outside the gene matches: 16. The CDR3 is 17 amino acids. This CDR3 is CASSQNSVGAGGGKLFF. The CDR3 coding sequence is TGCGCCAGCAGCCAAAACTCAGTCGGGGCAGGGGGTGGAAAACTGTTTTTT.

Judged by abundance, this clone is medium-sized. This sequence joins TRBV15 and TRBJ2-2; maybe TRBD1 (6 bases). This CDR3 spans 16 amino acids. Per the germline V gene, CDR1 is LNHNV and CDR2 is YYDKDF (reference sequence). Trimming left V 5 bases short and J 1 base short, with 14 bases between. The CDR3 DNA sequence: TGTGCCACCAGCCCACGGGGACAAGGGAACACCGGGGAGCTGTTTTTT. Its translation is CATSPRGQGNTGELFF.

This clone was counted a few times. The genes are TRBV2 and TRBJ1-6, with TRBD1 identical over 7 bases. The CDR3 consists of 15 residues. The V gene's germline CDR1 is SNHLY and CDR2 FYNNEI. Losses at the gene ends were 4 bases for V and 10 bases for J; bases not matched to a gene: 10. CDR3 nucleotide sequence: TGTGCCAGCAGTGTCAACAGGGGAAGGGAATCACCCCTCCACTTT. Protein sequence: CASSVNRGRESPLHF.

The rearrangement links TRBV5-1 to TRBJ2-7, with TRBD1 identical over 7 bases. Germline lookup yields CDR1 SGHRS and CDR2 YFSETQ. V was clipped by 4 bases and J by 3 bases; unmatched bases: 4. This CDR3 is 13 amino acids long. CDR3 protein: CASSLHRGYEQYF. CDR3 coding DNA: TGCGCCAGCAGCCTTCACAGGGGCTACGAGCAGTACTTC.

Only a few counts were recorded for this clone. The CDR3 loop reads CASSLGLGTEQYF. The CDR3 region has the DNA TGTGCCAGCAGTCTGGGCCTCGGGACAGAGCAGTACTTC. The rearrangement joins TRBV28 to TRBJ2-7; a possible D gene is TRBD1 (6 bases). CDR3 length: 13 amino acids. CDR1 and CDR2 (germline): MDHEN, SYDVKM. V lost 5 bases, J lost 7 bases, and 15 bases lay in between.